A selection of T cell receptor beta chains follows, all from one sample in a study of cytomegalovirus exposure and HLA in healthy donors. TCRdb's copy holds only in-frame clones and misses some; the assay was immunoSEQ multiplex PCR. The data hold some 170,000 clones, with 86% observed a single time. Sequenced sample: PBMCs. Receptors were obtained from a man younger than 40 in good health and CMV-seropositive. Both conserved end residues are trimmed from each CDR3. The D gene is left open where the match is weak.

V | D | CDR3
TRBV4-1 | NA | ASSQVKGAGELF
TRBV18 | NA | ASSPGSSNTEAF
TRBV6-1 | NA | ASRADFNQPQH
TRBV7-9 | NA | ASSPSGGEKLF
TRBV5-4 | NA | ASSSQNLRDDEQY
TRBV6-5 | TRBD1 | ASRAQGGSGYT
TRBV27 | NA | ASRSRQAGLPGYT
TRBV28 | NA | ASSHIRGVSNEQF
TRBV4-1 | NA | ASSPTPRQKSYEQF
TRBV28 | TRBD2 | ASSPAGVRYEQY
TRBV9 | TRBD1 | ASSARQGWGTDTQY
TRBV11-2 | NA | ASSLGGPYEQY
TRBV21-1 | NA | ASSKARHYTEAF
TRBV19 | NA | ASSMEGTYNEQF
TRBV25-1 | NA | ASSGGNQPQH
TRBV13 | NA | ASSPREHQGNEQF
TRBV5-6 | NA | ASSFRVRLGSQAF
TRBV18 | NA | ASSPTAGNSNQPQH
TRBV30 | NA | AWSYGSYGYT
TRBV4-3 | NA | ASSQETVRMEGYT
TRBV11-2 | NA | ASSLSPRGSTGELF
TRBV10-3 | NA | AISDFEGASYNEQF
TRBV5-1 | NA | ASSQNRDEAF
TRBV11-3 | TRBD2 | ASSLGGTSYDEQY
TRBV28 | NA | ASSFSQPQH
TRBV7-2 | TRBD2 | ASSPPGGATGELF
TRBV7-6 | NA | ASSWGQNTGELF
TRBV6-5 | NA | ASSYDWGSYEQY
TRBV27 | TRBD1 | ASLDRGQGTGELF
TRBV23-1 | NA | ASSRPGPGRLAGNTIY
TRBV15 | NA | ATSRASFVRGNQPQH
TRBV6-1 | TRBD1 | ASSGGGTGRETQY
TRBV5-5 | TRBD1 | ASSLTGALVETQY
TRBV5-1 | TRBD1 | ASSPRPQGAGYEKLF
TRBV11-1 | NA | ASSNSVVRRMLEAF
TRBV28 | NA | ASTVSYPYEQY
TRBV27 | NA | ASSLVWGGGRTEAF
TRBV4-3 | NA | ASSQGRGGQPQH
TRBV5-1 | NA | ASSSQGGTEAF
TRBV11-2 | NA | ASSLEGAYTEAF
TRBV10-2 | TRBD2 | ASRTSGNTGELF
TRBV27 | NA | ASSPRAGETQY
TRBV18 | TRBD1 | ASSPDRNQPQH
TRBV2 | TRBD1 | ASSELTGGTQETQY
TRBV6-5 | NA | ASTAMASSYNEQF
TRBV5-8 | NA | ASSFMVETQY